The sequence of this T cell receptor (beta chain) was determined in a study of T cells after somatic rescue of genetic block (dated by TCRdb to about 2020). Some background on the complete study: The study assessed how robust, over the long term, a T-cell system was when the system had developed through somatic rescue of a genetic block in T-cell development.

A distance of 21 bases separates the germline ends of V and J, which lose 6 bases and 1 base respectively. CDR1 and CDR2 (MDHEN, SYDVKM) derive from the germline V gene. The CDR3, cysteine through phenylalanine, is 17 amino acids long. Left in the record is the CDR3 DNA by itself, 51 bases read in frame from the first base. The library was prepared using the immunoSEQ multiplex PCR assay. Held by TCRdb, this immuneACCESS table contains in-frame sequences only and omits some clones. Under half of the omission traces to an unresolved V gene where checked; the cause of the rest is unknown. The sample data list about 67,000 clones, and 92% of these were observed just once. The top ten constitute approximately 3% of the sample. As regards this clone: Its antigen is currently not known. It has no much larger one-base neighbor in the sample; base qualities were not kept.

The chain joins TRBV28 to TRBJ1-1; a weak D assignment points to TRBD1 (6 bases agree). Sequenced: peripheral blood mononuclear cells (PBMCs). The TCR sequence derives from a man between 35 and 55 years old. The CDR3 reads as follows: CASSRQTQGRANTEAFF. The DNA sequence is as follows: TGTGCCAGCAGCAGACAAACACAGGGTCGAGCGAACACTGAAGCTTTCTTT.